This is a list of T cell receptor beta chains from one sample in a study of spatial heterogeneity in lung cancer. TCRdb independently ran MiXCR on the 5' RACE reads; one entry per CDR3 protein. The data show about 6,300 distinct CDR3 sequences, with 1% to 1.5% seen just once and around 8.8% held by the top ten. The sample here was lung tumor tissue, taken at surgery. These receptors were collected from a male donor with early-stage non-small cell lung cancer. Each CDR3 is given with its conserved first and last residue. A D gene is named only where the DNA matches it firmly. The size field reads once, few, many or a size class.

v_call: TRBV6-2/TRBV6-3
d_call: -
j_call: TRBJ2-7
clone_size: few
cdr3_aa: CASSYEDSYEQYF
cdr3_nt: TGTGCCAGCAGTTACGAAGACAGCTACGAGCAGTACTTC

v_call: TRBV20-1
d_call: -
j_call: TRBJ1-5
clone_size: medium-sized
cdr3_aa: CSARGRGTRSNQPQHF
cdr3_nt: TGCAGTGCTAGGGGTCGGGGGACGCGTAGCAATCAGCCCCAGCATTTT

v_call: TRBV7-2
d_call: -
j_call: TRBJ1-1
clone_size: many
cdr3_aa: CASSLAHRAGTEAFF
cdr3_nt: TGTGCCAGCAGCTTAGCCCACAGGGCGGGCACTGAAGCTTTCTTT

v_call: TRBV12-3/TRBV12-4
d_call: -
j_call: TRBJ1-4
clone_size: many
cdr3_aa: CASSLGSGNGEKLFF
cdr3_nt: TGTGCCAGCAGTTTGGGTTCAGGGAATGGTGAAAAACTGTTTTTT

v_call: TRBV19
d_call: -
j_call: TRBJ1-2
clone_size: medium-sized
cdr3_aa: CASSIGEGSNGYTF
cdr3_nt: TGTGCCAGTAGTATCGGGGAGGGATCGAATGGCTACACCTTC

v_call: TRBV20-1
d_call: -
j_call: TRBJ2-7
clone_size: medium-sized
cdr3_aa: CSARDISPGGGYEQYF
cdr3_nt: TGCAGTGCTAGAGATATAAGTCCAGGGGGAGGCTACGAGCAGTACTTC

v_call: TRBV29-1
d_call: -
j_call: TRBJ2-7
clone_size: medium-sized
cdr3_aa: CSVSQTIAYEQYF
cdr3_nt: TGCAGCGTTTCACAGACAATTGCCTACGAGCAGTACTTC

v_call: TRBV30
d_call: TRBD2
j_call: TRBJ2-1
clone_size: medium-sized
cdr3_aa: CAWSVRASGGNEQFF
cdr3_nt: TGTGCCTGGAGTGTACGGGCTAGCGGGGGAAATGAGCAGTTCTTC

v_call: TRBV12-3/TRBV12-4
d_call: TRBD1
j_call: TRBJ2-3
clone_size: medium-sized
cdr3_aa: CASSPGQVITDTQYF
cdr3_nt: TGTGCCAGCAGTCCGGGACAGGTTATTACAGATACGCAGTATTTT

v_call: TRBV20-1
d_call: -
j_call: TRBJ2-3
clone_size: many
cdr3_aa: CSASVPGGLRDTQYF
cdr3_nt: TGCAGTGCTAGCGTTCCCGGGGGCTTACGGGATACGCAGTATTTT

v_call: TRBV29-1
d_call: -
j_call: TRBJ2-3
clone_size: large
cdr3_aa: CSVPTPGSTDTQYF
cdr3_nt: TGCAGCGTCCCGACTCCCGGGAGCACAGATACGCAGTATTTT

v_call: TRBV24-1
d_call: -
j_call: TRBJ1-5
clone_size: medium-sized
cdr3_aa: CATTAGDNQPQHF
cdr3_nt: TGTGCCACTACCGCAGGGGACAATCAGCCCCAGCATTTT

v_call: TRBV30
d_call: -
j_call: TRBJ2-1
clone_size: medium-sized
cdr3_aa: CAWSALRGNYNEQFF
cdr3_nt: TGTGCCTGGAGTGCACTCAGGGGCAACTACAATGAGCAGTTCTTC

v_call: TRBV12-3/TRBV12-4
d_call: -
j_call: TRBJ2-1
clone_size: medium-sized
cdr3_aa: CASSLSNQPEQFF
cdr3_nt: TGTGCCAGCAGTTTAAGTAACCAGCCTGAGCAGTTCTTC

v_call: TRBV14
d_call: -
j_call: TRBJ1-1
clone_size: medium-sized
cdr3_aa: CASIGPGRAFF
cdr3_nt: TGTGCCAGCATTGGACCAGGGAGGGCTTTCTTT

v_call: TRBV18
d_call: -
j_call: TRBJ1-1
clone_size: many
cdr3_aa: CASSIFGDTEAFF
cdr3_nt: TGTGCCAGCTCCATTTTCGGAGACACTGAAGCTTTCTTT

v_call: TRBV4-2
d_call: -
j_call: TRBJ2-1
clone_size: many
cdr3_aa: CASSQEVDNEQFF
cdr3_nt: TGTGCCAGCAGCCAGGAAGTGGACAATGAGCAGTTCTTC

v_call: TRBV4-1
d_call: -
j_call: TRBJ1-2
clone_size: many
cdr3_aa: CASKPQHQLPYGYTF
cdr3_nt: TGCGCCAGCAAACCTCAGCATCAGCTTCCCTATGGCTACACCTTC

v_call: TRBV6-5
d_call: TRBD1
j_call: TRBJ2-2
clone_size: many
cdr3_aa: CASSYGDRDTGELFF
cdr3_nt: TGTGCCAGCAGTTACGGAGACAGGGACACCGGGGAGCTGTTTTTT

v_call: TRBV24-1
d_call: TRBD1
j_call: TRBJ1-5
clone_size: many
cdr3_aa: CATSDDRGRDQPQHF
cdr3_nt: TGTGCCACCAGTGATGACAGGGGGCGAGATCAGCCCCAGCATTTT

v_call: TRBV2
d_call: TRBD1
j_call: TRBJ1-5
clone_size: many
cdr3_aa: CASSLTGNSNQPQHF
cdr3_nt: TGTGCCAGCAGTTTGACAGGGAATAGCAATCAGCCCCAGCATTTT

v_call: TRBV5-1
d_call: -
j_call: TRBJ2-2
clone_size: many
cdr3_aa: CASSLQGMNTGELFF
cdr3_nt: TGCGCCAGCAGCTTGCAGGGGATGAATACCGGGGAGCTGTTTTTT

v_call: TRBV29-1
d_call: TRBD1
j_call: TRBJ2-2
clone_size: medium-sized
cdr3_aa: CSASKDRGSIIANTGELFF
cdr3_nt: TGCAGCGCCTCGAAGGACAGGGGAAGTATAATAGCGAACACCGGGGAGCTGTTTTTT

v_call: TRBV5-5
d_call: -
j_call: TRBJ2-5
clone_size: many
cdr3_aa: CASLLQPGPQETQYF
cdr3_nt: TGTGCCAGCCTTCTTCAGCCGGGACCTCAAGAGACCCAGTACTTC

v_call: TRBV5-1
d_call: -
j_call: TRBJ1-1
clone_size: many
cdr3_aa: CAGRRGLDTEAFF
cdr3_nt: TGCGCAGGGAGAAGGGGATTGGACACTGAAGCTTTCTTT

v_call: TRBV19
d_call: -
j_call: TRBJ2-3
clone_size: many
cdr3_aa: CASSAGYVADTQYF
cdr3_nt: TGTGCCAGTAGTGCGGGGTACGTGGCAGATACGCAGTATTTT

v_call: TRBV5-4
d_call: -
j_call: TRBJ1-6
clone_size: many
cdr3_aa: CASSFGVESPLHF
cdr3_nt: TGTGCCAGCAGCTTTGGGGTTGAATCACCCCTCCACTTT

v_call: TRBV20-1
d_call: TRBD2
j_call: TRBJ2-1
clone_size: medium-sized
cdr3_aa: CSARRDLAGGNEQFF
cdr3_nt: TGCAGTGCTAGGAGGGATCTAGCGGGAGGGAATGAGCAGTTCTTC

v_call: TRBV7-2
d_call: TRBD1
j_call: TRBJ2-7
clone_size: many
cdr3_aa: CASSRDRGYSYEQYF
cdr3_nt: TGTGCCAGCAGCCGAGACAGGGGGTACTCCTACGAGCAGTACTTC

v_call: TRBV5-1
d_call: -
j_call: TRBJ2-2
clone_size: medium-sized
cdr3_aa: CASSERDRYTQRAGELFF
cdr3_nt: TGCGCCAGCAGCGAGCGGGACAGATACACCCAGAGGGCCGGGGAGCTGTTTTTT

v_call: TRBV19
d_call: -
j_call: TRBJ2-2
clone_size: medium-sized
cdr3_aa: CASSILTTANTGELFF
cdr3_nt: TGTGCCAGTAGTATCCTTACGACAGCGAACACCGGGGAGCTGTTTTTT

v_call: TRBV19
d_call: TRBD2
j_call: TRBJ2-5
clone_size: medium-sized
cdr3_aa: CASRPTSGETQYF
cdr3_nt: TGTGCCAGTAGACCGACTAGCGGAGAGACCCAGTACTTC

v_call: TRBV29-1
d_call: -
j_call: TRBJ1-2
clone_size: medium-sized
cdr3_aa: CSVASREDGYTF
cdr3_nt: TGCAGCGTTGCTTCTAGGGAAGATGGCTACACCTTC

v_call: TRBV2
d_call: -
j_call: TRBJ1-2
clone_size: many
cdr3_aa: CASNPGRRVGGYTF
cdr3_nt: TGTGCCAGCAACCCGGGACGCAGGGTCGGAGGCTACACCTTC

v_call: TRBV27
d_call: TRBD1
j_call: TRBJ1-6
clone_size: medium-sized
cdr3_aa: CASSFGQVDSPLHF
cdr3_nt: TGTGCCAGCAGTTTCGGACAGGTGGATTCACCCCTCCACTTT

v_call: TRBV6-2/TRBV6-3
d_call: -
j_call: TRBJ1-1
clone_size: many
cdr3_aa: CASTVLQGGTEAFF
cdr3_nt: TGTGCCAGCACCGTATTACAGGGCGGGACTGAAGCTTTCTTT

v_call: TRBV6-1
d_call: TRBD1
j_call: TRBJ1-2
clone_size: many
cdr3_aa: CASRDAGTGYGYTF
cdr3_nt: TGTGCCAGCAGGGACGCCGGGACAGGCTATGGCTACACCTTC

v_call: TRBV4-1
d_call: -
j_call: TRBJ1-2
clone_size: medium-sized
cdr3_aa: CASSQVQRGGFGGYTF
cdr3_nt: TGCGCCAGCAGCCAAGTTCAAAGGGGGGGATTCGGCGGCTACACCTTC

v_call: TRBV12-3/TRBV12-4
d_call: -
j_call: TRBJ2-5
clone_size: many
cdr3_aa: CASSLAGGTQETQYF
cdr3_nt: TGTGCCAGCAGTTTAGCGGGAGGTACACAAGAGACCCAGTACTTC

v_call: TRBV9
d_call: -
j_call: TRBJ2-1
clone_size: many
cdr3_aa: CASSETDSYNEQFF
cdr3_nt: TGTGCCAGCAGCGAGACAGACTCCTACAATGAGCAGTTCTTC

v_call: TRBV5-6
d_call: -
j_call: TRBJ1-5
clone_size: many
cdr3_aa: CASSLGQFPGPQHF
cdr3_nt: TGTGCCAGCAGCTTGGGACAGTTCCCCGGGCCCCAGCATTTT

v_call: TRBV18
d_call: -
j_call: TRBJ2-3
clone_size: many
cdr3_aa: CASSPSRGGPDTQYF
cdr3_nt: TGTGCCAGCTCACCGAGCAGGGGTGGTCCAGATACGCAGTATTTT

v_call: TRBV6-1
d_call: -
j_call: TRBJ1-6
clone_size: many
cdr3_aa: CASSTVGGSKSPLHF
cdr3_nt: TGTGCCAGCAGTACGGTGGGGGGCAGTAAGTCACCCCTCCACTTT

v_call: TRBV20-1
d_call: TRBD2
j_call: TRBJ2-1
clone_size: medium-sized
cdr3_aa: CSSILLAGANIEQFF
cdr3_nt: TGCAGTTCAATCCTACTAGCGGGTGCCAATATTGAGCAGTTCTTC

v_call: TRBV6-1
d_call: -
j_call: TRBJ2-3
clone_size: medium-sized
cdr3_aa: CASPRTGSTDTQYF
cdr3_nt: TGTGCCAGCCCCCGGACCGGGAGCACAGATACGCAGTATTTT